The 17 T cell receptor beta chains below were found in one sample sequenced in a study of T-cell reconstitution after alpha-beta-depleted transplantation in children. Unique molecular identifiers featured in how the TCRbeta library was prepared. TCRdb re-derived calls from the PCR reads in MiXCR, one entry per CDR3 protein. The sample records about 460,000 distinct CDR3 sequences, around 10% being singletons. Material: PBMCs, mostly from graft donor cells, obtained 180 days after TCRalphabeta/CD19-depleted stem cell transplant. Receptors were obtained from a female patient aged 2-9 years who had a stem cell transplant for aplastic anemia, so the T cells may come from the graft donor.

The sample holds a few counts of this clonotype. The chain combines TRBV12-3 or TRBV12-4 with TRBJ2-7; TRBD2 is a possible D gene (6 bases). This CDR3 is 15 amino acids long. V was shortened by 7 bases and J by 7 bases, with 23 bases between the two germline ends. The DNA for the CDR3 is TGTGCCAGCACCCATGGGCGGGGAATTACGGGTGAGCAGTACTTC. Its protein product is CASTHGRGITGEQYF.

This clonotype was picked up many times. The chain joins TRBV12-3 or TRBV12-4 to TRBJ1-2; TRBD1 aligns across 7 bases. This CDR3 has 13 residues. The trim removed 5 bases at V and 4 bases at J, leaving 4 bases unmatched. This chain's CDR3 is CASSPQGSYGYTF. The CDR3 DNA reads as TGTGCCAGCAGTCCACAGGGGAGCTATGGCTACACCTTC.

This clonotype was seen many times. V gene TRBV12-3 or TRBV12-4 combines with J gene TRBJ2-5; D tentatively fits TRBD1 or TRBD2 (5 bases each). V gave up 1 base and J gave up 1 base, with 16 bases separating them. This CDR3 has 17 residues. The CDR3 DNA reads TGTGCCAGCAGTTTAGGGGCTAGGGGAGACTTCCAAGAGACCCAGTACTTC. Its translation is CASSLGARGDFQETQYF.

V usage is TRBV20-1 and J usage is TRBJ1-4, with 9 bases that match TRBD1. Germline CDR1 and CDR2: DFQATT and SNEGSKA (reference sequence). The CDR3 consists of 16 residues. Trimming at V came to 0 bases and at J to 8 bases, leaving 10 bases not matched to a gene. The CDR3 nucleotides read TGCAGTGCTAGAGATCGGTTACAGGGGGCGCGGGAAAAACTGTTTTTT. Protein product: CSARDRLQGAREKLFF.

This clonotype showed up many times. The rearrangement links TRBV6-4 to TRBJ2-3; D is perhaps TRBD2 (5 bases). The CDR3 loop spans 16 amino acids. CDR1 and CDR2 (germline): MRHNA, SNTAGT. V was pared by 0 bases and J by 4 bases, with 14 bases between. This chain's CDR3 is CASSDSGEASADTQYF. Here the CDR3 DNA reads TGTGCCAGCAGTGACTCGGGAGAAGCGTCGGCAGATACGCAGTATTTT.

This clonotype was counted only a few times. The chain carries TRBV18 and TRBJ1-2; D is ambiguous. V lost 0 bases to trimming and J lost 4 bases, with 9 bases between them. Germline CDR1 and CDR2: KGHSH and LQKENI. The length of the CDR3 is 14 residues. For the CDR3, the DNA is TGTGCCAGCTCACCACCGCCGACAAGCTATGGCTACACCTTC. This codes for CASSPPPTSYGYTF.

This clonotype was detected ten times or more. The rearrangement joins TRBV4-3 to TRBJ2-1; perhaps TRBD2 as D (5 bases). This CDR3 comprises 14 residues. With 0 bases removed from V and 10 bases from J, the gap between germline ends came to 13 bases. The V gene's germline CDR1 is LGHNA and CDR2 YSLEER. The CDR3 protein is CASSQEGLALEQFF. The DNA of the CDR3 is TGCGCCAGCAGCCAAGAGGGCCTAGCACTGGAGCAGTTCTTC.

The chain has TRBV20-1 and TRBJ1-2; 7 bases line up with TRBD1. Trimming cost V 4 bases and J 4 bases; bases outside gene matches: 9. This CDR3 is built from 14 residues. The V gene's germline CDR1 is DFQATT and CDR2 SNEGSKA (reference sequence). For the CDR3, the DNA is TGCAGTGCTACGGGGACAGAAACACCCTATGGCTACACCTTC. Amino acid sequence: CSATGTETPYGYTF.

The table lists this clonotype with a few counts. The rearrangement joins TRBV7-2 to TRBJ1-5; D possibly corresponds to TRBD1 (6 bases). There are 17 residues in the CDR3. With 2 bases removed from V and 0 bases from J, the gap between germline ends came to 14 bases. Germline CDR1 and CDR2: SGHTA and FQGNSA. CDR3 residues: CASSLPSRGHSNQPQHF. CDR3 nucleotide sequence: TGTGCCAGCAGCTTACCCTCCAGGGGTCATAGCAATCAGCCCCAGCATTTT. Based on the CDR3 plus reference TRBV7-2 and TRBJ1-5, the full variable domain is GAGVSQSPSNKVTEKGKDVELRCDPISGHTALYWYRQSLGQGLEFLIYFQGNSAPDKSGLPSDRFSAERTGGSVSTLTIQRTQQEDSAVYLCASSLPSRGHSNQPQHFGDGTRLSIL.

The table lists this clonotype with a few counts. The V and J genes are TRBV2 and TRBJ1-1; D possibly corresponds to TRBD1 (5 bases). Trimming stripped 2 bases from V and 11 bases from J, with 15 bases between. Germline CDR1 is SNHLY and CDR2 is FYNNEI. CDR3 length: 13 residues. The CDR3 DNA follows: TGTGCCAGCAGTGAATCAGAGGGGAAGAGTGCTTTCTTT. It translates to CASSESEGKSAFF. Together with reference TRBV2 and TRBJ1-1, the CDR3 gives the full variable domain: EPEVTQTPSHQVTQMGQEVILRCVPISNHLYFYWYRQILGQKVEFLVSFYNNEISEKSEIFDDQFSVERPDGSNFTLKIRSTKLEDSAMYFCASSESEGKSAFFGQGTRLTVV.

This chain uses TRBV2 with TRBJ2-3, with no clear D. The ends were cut back, 5 bases at V and 6 bases at J, with 12 bases in the middle. The CDR3 has 13 amino acids. The germline CDR1 and CDR2 sequences are SNHLY and FYNNEI. Here the CDR3 reads CASSFGLWDTQYF. The CDR3 DNA follows: TGTGCCAGCAGTTTCGGCCTTTGGGATACGCAGTATTTT.

This clonotype was seen only a few times. CDR3 loop: CASSPGTGAGYTF. DNA of the CDR3: TGTGCCAGCAGCCCCGGGACAGGTGCTGGCTACACCTTC. The J gene is TRBJ1-2, the V gene TRBV9, with 8 bases aligning to TRBD1. V shed 4 bases and J 7 bases; nucleotides not matched to a gene: 6. CDR1 is SGDLS and CDR2 is YYNGEE in the germline V gene. CDR3 size: 13 residues. The whole variable domain, filled in from reference TRBV9 and TRBJ1-2, reads DSGVTQTPKHLITATGQRVTLRCSPRSGDLSVYWYQQSLDQGLQFLIQYYNGEERAKGNILERFSAQQFPDLHSELNLSSLELGDSALYFCASSPGTGAGYTFGSGTRLTVV.

This chain uses TRBV10-3 with TRBJ1-2; 7 bases agree with TRBD1. CDR1 and CDR2 (germline): ENHRY, SYGVKD. CDR3 length equals 16 residues. With V trimmed by 0 bases and J by 4 bases, 8 bases remained unmatched. CDR3 loop: CAISESTGRGIYGYTF. In DNA form, the CDR3 reads TGTGCCATCAGTGAGTCGACTGGCAGGGGGATCTATGGCTACACCTTC.

As DNA, the CDR3 is TGTGCCAGCAACATCCTAGGTGGGGCCCAGTACTTC. Its translation is CASNILGGAQYF. The gene calls are TRBV7-2 and TRBJ2-5; the D is unclear. Germline values: CDR1 SGHTA, CDR2 FQGNSA. The CDR3 consists of 12 residues. V was trimmed by 7 bases and J by 9 bases, leaving 15 bases between them.

This clonotype was seen more than once but under ten times. V usage is TRBV4-3 and J usage is TRBJ1-1, with D maybe TRBD1 (5 bases). Trimming took off 3 bases at V and 0 bases at J, with 11 bases between the two ends. This CDR3 is 15 amino acids long. The germline V gene encodes CDR1 LGHNA and CDR2 YSLEER. The CDR3 region has the DNA TGCGCCAGCAGCCAGTACGACAGCCTGAACACTGAAGCTTTCTTT. Translating it yields CASSQYDSLNTEAFF.

This clonotype occurred a few times. The chain uses TRBV4-3 and TRBJ2-5, with D perhaps matching TRBD2 (6 bases). The CDR3 runs to 16 residues. V gave up 4 bases and J gave up 1 base, with 16 bases separating them. Germline V gene lookup returns CDR1 LGHNA and CDR2 YSLEER. DNA of the CDR3: TGCGCCAGCAGCCCCAAGGAGCTAGCGAGCCAAGAGACCCAGTACTTC. Protein sequence: CASSPKELASQETQYF.

This clonotype occurred many times. The V gene is TRBV27, the J gene TRBJ1-2, with D perhaps TRBD1 (5 bases). Germline lookup yields CDR1 MNHEY and CDR2 SMNVEV (reference sequence). This CDR3 spans 14 amino acids. V lost 5 bases, J lost 3 bases, and 13 bases lay in between. CDR3 DNA sequence: TGTGCCAGCAGTCAAAGACAGAGCCACTATGGCTACACCTTC. The encoded protein is CASSQRQSHYGYTF.